The entry below gives a single TCR beta chain sequence along with its context. Its target antigen remains unknown. It has no much larger one-base neighbor in the sample; base qualities were not kept. The data stem from a study of graft-versus-host responses after intestinal transplantation (dated by TCRdb to 2020 to 2023). The study in broad terms: Multivisceral, liver-intestinal, or isolated intestinal transplants were received by the recipients. After intestinal transplantation, graft-versus-host and host-versus-graft alloreactive T cell clones were followed in the graft, circulation and bone marrow using bulk TCR-beta CDR3 sequencing. Of the approximately 24 intestinal transplant recipients enrolled in the cohort, one of whom was a retransplant, a few patients without pretransplant specimens were excluded. Anti-thymocyte globulin induction was given to all recipients, followed by maintenance tacrolimus and steroids for about 3 years. Alloreactive clones were identified by sequencing pre-transplant mixed lymphocyte reaction products and comparing these products with unstimulated pre-transplant donor and recipient T cells. Rather than going through the commercial service, samples from a few later patients were sequenced in-house on an Illumina MiSeq and processed with MiXCR. A peak of at least 4% donor T cells among recipient peripheral blood mononuclear cells was the definition used for donor T cell macrochimerism. Summary of the overall study and its limitations: GvH clones were detected in recipient bone marrow, and some appeared earlier in ileal mucosa or blood, consistent with an intestinal mucosal origin. Conclusions were limited by the relatively low number and heterogeneity of intestinal transplant patients. High GvH to HvG T cell clonal ratios were observed in the allografts of patients with donor T cell macrochimerism. Peak levels of circulating GvH clones were associated with declines in HvG clones early after transplant.

Receptor amplification or capture employed the immunoSEQ multiplex PCR assay. For most patients, genomic DNA was isolated using the Qiagen DNeasy Blood and Tissue Kit and was shipped frozen to Adaptive Biotechnologies for TCR sequencing. Adaptive Biotechnologies carried out high-throughput TCR-beta CDR3 sequencing of genomic DNA for most patients. Processing in the source paper ran as follows. Adaptive's ImmunoSEQ software supplied the TCR sequencing data for 15 to 20 patients, while MiXCR and VDJtools were used to process a few other patients. To correct CD4 versus CD8 sorting errors, any sequence found in both subsets at a frequency ratio below 5:1 was removed. Because the origin of CDR3 nucleotide sequences shared between donor and recipient could not be assigned, those sequences were removed. To be classed as alloreactive, a clone needed at least 2-fold expansion over unstimulated cells and a minimum CFSE-low frequency of 0.002% (template counts) or 0.001% (read counts). Clones detected in sequenced pre-transplant spleen, lymph node, or MLR CFSE-low populations of the donor or recipient were defined as mappable. The cumulative frequency of alloreactive clones was calculated as a percentage of all sequences, weighted by copy number. Not all clones reach the TCRdb copy of this immuneACCESS table, which keeps in-frame sequences only. Checked studies attribute under half of the gap to unresolved V genes and leave the rest unexplained. Clone size and V and J calls were adopted from that table, with D and trimming inferred from the DNA. Recorded for this sample are roughly 28,000 clones; about four fifths of them occurred a single time. In total, the top ten clones hold around 0.72% of the sample.

From the germline V gene, CDR1 is MDHEN and CDR2 is SYDVKM. The CDR3 starts with the cysteine, ends with the phenylalanine, and has 13 residues. Of all the DNA, just the CDR3 is kept, 39 bases in frame from base 1. V and J lose 6 bases and 1 base, and a span of 10 bases separates them. Per the publication, the time point label means: cells obtained before transplantation from donor or recipient. CD3+CD4+ and CD3+CD8+ populations were FACS-sorted from unstimulated pre-transplant donor and recipient cells taken from spleen or lymph nodes. The source material was unstimulated CD4+ T cells sorted from spleen or lymph node cells, sampled before intestinal transplant. This TCR was sampled from a human donor who received an intestinal transplant. In this chain, TRBV28 is recombined with TRBJ2-7; the D gene is possibly TRBD1, with 6 bases matching. Here is the DNA: TGTGCCAGCAGGCGGACAGTATCCTACGAGCAGTACTTC. This is translated as CASRRTVSYEQYF.